This T cell receptor beta chain was recovered during a study of T cell responses to AZD1222 COVID-19 vaccine (dated by TCRdb to the early 2020s). Notes on the research overall: AZD1222 recipients with second doses at about 4 weeks or about 12 weeks were pooled, because spike-specific TCR depth and breadth did not differ between schedules. A total of 233 trial participants underwent TCR sequencing, of whom 200 to 220 had received two doses of AZD1222 and some 25 had received two doses of the MenACWY control vaccine. Trial participants were enrolled by age into 18-55, 56-69 and 70-plus year subgroups, with about 150, 28 and 57 TCR-sequenced participants respectively.

What the authors observed across the whole study: The vaccine-associated CD4 TCRs covered the entire spike protein, and the dominant responses fell in regions 160-218 and 743-854. Participants were mostly white British and included more females than males, and it was suggested by the authors that clonal diversity may have been underestimated. Conclusions about previously exposed vaccinees are limited, since just five or six AZD1222 recipients were seropositive for SARS-CoV-2 at baseline. A significant rise in spike-specific TCR breadth and depth was observed after two AZD1222 doses relative to day 0 and relative to MenACWY recipients. The 56-69-year group was small, and its depth increase did not reach significance, likely because of low power. Because no day 14 peak-response samples were available, repertoires were characterized only after the peak T cell response. Reportedly, close to half of the unique spike-specific TCRs recognized epitopes lying outside the regions that are mutated in the B.1.351 and B.1.1.7 variants.

The CDR3 regions of human TCRbeta chains were analyzed by immunosequencing. Turning to the authors' computational methods: Repertoire TCRs were checked for matches against a reference library of SARS-CoV-2-specific TCRs that had been generated using the MIRA antigen-specificity platform. Breadth was defined as the fraction of unique TCRs that were SARS-CoV-2-associated. Depth was defined as the fraction of total T cells that were SARS-CoV-2-associated. Each spike-specific TCR was assigned to its reactive spike region and to a CD4 or CD8 class using the MIRA data. Log10-transformed breadth and depth values were compared by one-way ANOVA with Sidak's multiple comparisons tests. Sourced from immuneACCESS, this table was stored by TCRdb with only in-frame sequences that have V and J called. A share of the clones is absent; for the studies checked, an unresolved V gene accounts for under half, and the remainder has no known explanation. That table gives V, J and clone size, and the DNA gave D and trimming. The sample data list fewer than 85,000 clones, and about 92% of these were observed just once. The ten largest clones take up more than 4% of the sample.

Worth noting for this clone: Its antigen has not been determined. No quality values exist for individual bases; no much larger clone is one base distant.

What the time point label conveys for this sample: baseline before first vaccination. Samples from vaccinated people were obtained from the UK trials COV001 and COV002, which included a single-blind randomized controlled phase 2/3 trial of AZD1222 (ChAdOx1 nCoV-19) in healthy adults. For TCRbeta chain sequencing, PBMC samples from trial participants were taken at day 0 and at day 28 after the second dose. The germline V gene (reference sequence) gives CDR1 as SEHNR and CDR2 as FQNEAQ. V is reduced by 7 bases and J by 7 bases, leaving a spacing of 20 bases between them. The CDR3 measures 16 amino acids from cysteine to phenylalanine. Here the CDR3 DNA is all that survives: 48 bases in frame from base 1.

The origin of this receptor is an adult in good health. The sequences come from peripheral blood, collected on day 0 of AZD1222 vaccination. Recombination joined TRBV7-9 with TRBJ1-6; no D gene can be assigned with confidence. CDR3 sequence: CASNTLSAGINSPLHF. The DNA sequence reads TGTGCCAGCAATACTTTAAGCGCGGGGATAAATTCACCCCTCCACTTT.